A single sample gave rise to the 2 T cell receptor beta chains below, sequenced in a study of T-cell reconstitution after alpha-beta-depleted transplantation in children. TCRbeta library construction was performed incorporating unique molecular identifiers. TCRdb analysed the PCR reads with MiXCR anew, one entry per CDR3 protein. The data contain 450,000 to 700,000 distinct CDR3 sequences, more than 20% of them seen just once; the ten biggest clones take up around a third. Material: PBMCs, obtained before TCRalphabeta/CD19-depleted stem cell transplant. These receptors were taken from a boy in the first two years of life with Wiskott-Aldrich syndrome, due to receive a stem cell transplant.

This clonotype was picked up a small number of times. The V gene is TRBV9, the J gene TRBJ1-1; 8 bases agree with TRBD1. With V trimmed by 2 bases and J by 4 bases, 10 bases remained unmatched. The CDR3 is 16 amino acids. The germline CDR1 and CDR2 sequences are SGDLS and YYNGEE. The chain's CDR3 is CASSVGPNRGITEAFF. In nucleotides, the CDR3 is TGTGCCAGCAGCGTGGGGCCTAACAGGGGGATCACTGAAGCTTTCTTT. Drawing the rest from reference TRBV9 and TRBJ1-1, the complete variable domain is DSGVTQTPKHLITATGQRVTLRCSPRSGDLSVYWYQQSLDQGLQFLIQYYNGEERAKGNILERFSAQQFPDLHSELNLSSLELGDSALYFCASSVGPNRGITEAFFGQGTRLTVV.

This clonotype was observed a handful of times. The rearrangement joins TRBV5-1 to TRBJ2-1, with D perhaps being TRBD1 or TRBD2 (5 bases each). The V end was cut by 1 base, the J end by 8 bases, with 10 bases between. The germline CDR1 and CDR2 sequences are SGHRS and YFSETQ. CDR3 length: 13 amino acids. CDR3 region: CASSLRGFDEQFF. CDR3 DNA: TGCGCCAGCAGCTTGCGGGGCTTTGATGAGCAGTTCTTC.